This TCR beta chain comes out of a study of Graves' ophthalmopathy and Graves' hyperthyroidism. For the study at large: Hyperthyroidism was classified as stable if no ophthalmopathy occurred within 18 months of follow-up.

Orbital computed tomography and thyroid ultrasound, along with TRAb, serum thyroxine and clinical symptoms, underpinned diagnosis. The germline gives CDR1 SGDLS, CDR2 YYNGEE. The CDR3 is 15 residues long. Trimming cost V 0 bases and J 5 bases; bases outside gene matches: 3. This clonotype was counted at least ten times. As yet, its antigen is unknown. The authors amplified TCR beta CDR3 regions from RNA transcripts. RT-PCR in the first round used HTBI primers; a second-round multiplex PCR followed. Via MiXCR, TCRdb re-called the multiplex PCR reads, giving one row per CDR3 protein. Among a few hundred thousand distinct CDR3 sequences listed, roughly 40% were seen once. Study results and caveats: Detected in blood as well were most expanded thyroid clonotypes with frequency above 0.001.

The chain carries TRBV9 and TRBJ2-7, with 12 bases matching TRBD2. The specimen sequenced was peripheral blood or thyroid tissue (not recorded which). The source of this sequence is an adult man with Graves' hyperthyroidism. In DNA form, the CDR3 reads TGTGCCAGCAGCGTAGGGACTAGCGGGATCAACGAGCAGTACTTC. This translates into CASSVGTSGINEQYF.